This T cell receptor (beta chain) originates from a study of CXCR3-negative and CXCR3-positive naive CD8 T cells. Study results and limitations: CXCR3-positive naive cells carried more hydrophobic TRB CDR3s than CXCR3-negative ones.

Notes on this clonotype: Antigen specificity is unknown.

The authors prepared UMI-labeled TRB cDNA libraries by 5' RACE. TCRdb processed the 5' RACE reads again and assigns one entry to each CDR3 protein, with no DNA. This sample contains some 100,000 distinct CDR3 sequences. This TCR was recovered from a human donor in good health. Some clones in this sample may be carry-over from other donors' samples. The sequencing input was naive CXCR3+ CD8+ T cells from blood. The subset was: CD45RO-CCR7+CD27+CD95- naive CD8+ T cells expressing CXCR3 (TNR3+).

CDR3 amino acids: CASSPPGLAGTDTQYF. This chain joins TRBV12-3 or TRBV12-4 and TRBJ2-3; TCRdb reports TRBD2, a call that lacks DNA to check it against. This CDR3 region has 16 residues.